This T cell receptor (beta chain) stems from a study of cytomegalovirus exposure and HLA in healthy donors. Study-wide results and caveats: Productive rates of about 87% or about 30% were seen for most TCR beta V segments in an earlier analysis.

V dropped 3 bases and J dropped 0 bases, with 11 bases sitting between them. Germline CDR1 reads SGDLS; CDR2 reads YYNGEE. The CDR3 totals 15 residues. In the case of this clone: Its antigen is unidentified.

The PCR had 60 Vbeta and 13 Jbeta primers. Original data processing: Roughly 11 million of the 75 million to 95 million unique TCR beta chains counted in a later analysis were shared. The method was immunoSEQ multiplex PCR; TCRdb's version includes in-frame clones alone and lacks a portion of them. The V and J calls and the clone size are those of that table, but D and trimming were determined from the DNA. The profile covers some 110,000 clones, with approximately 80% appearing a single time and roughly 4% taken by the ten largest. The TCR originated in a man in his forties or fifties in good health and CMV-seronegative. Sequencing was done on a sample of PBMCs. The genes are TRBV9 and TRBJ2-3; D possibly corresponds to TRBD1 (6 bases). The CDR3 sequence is CASSGTDHSTDTQYF. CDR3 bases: TGTGCCAGCAGCGGGACAGACCATAGCACAGATACGCAGTATTTT.